These 14 T cell receptor beta chains originate from one sample sequenced in a study of tumor-infiltrating lymphocytes in localized non-small cell lung cancer. Only in-frame clones appear in the TCRdb table, and some are missing; sequencing was by immunoSEQ multiplex PCR. The data hold around 16,000 clones, with approximately 70% observed a single time. The specimen sequenced was lung tumor tissue. These receptors all stem from a human donor with non-small cell lung cancer.

The chain carries TRBV2 and TRBJ2-1; no clear D gene. Germline lookup yields CDR1 SNHLY and CDR2 FYNNEI. The V end was cut by 3 bases, the J end by 6 bases, with 6 bases between. CDR3 length equals 12 residues. This CDR3 reads CASSDPVNEQFF. CDR3 DNA sequence: TGTGCCAGCAGTGACCCAGTCAATGAGCAGTTCTTC.

The rearrangement links TRBV15 to TRBJ2-3, with D tentatively TRBD1 or TRBD2 (5 bases each). V lost 1 base and J lost 4, with 12 bases in between. CDR3 length: 15 residues. Germline assignment: CDR1 LNHNV and CDR2 YYDKDF (reference sequence). The CDR3 is CATSRGGPQADTQYF. DNA for the CDR3: TGTGCCACCAGCAGAGGGGGACCCCAGGCAGATACGCAGTATTTT.

CDR3 in DNA: TGTGCCAGCAGTGCTCGGGACGGCATGTTCTACAATGAGCAGTTCTTC. It codes for CASSARDGMFYNEQFF. The J gene is TRBJ2-1, the V gene TRBV11-1, with D perhaps given as TRBD1 or TRBD2 (5 bases each). V was cut by 6 bases and J by 3 bases, with 18 bases left in between. CDR1 and CDR2 from the germline V gene are SGHAT and FQDESV (reference sequence). The CDR3 totals 16 residues.

V gene TRBV4-3 combines with J gene TRBJ2-7; a weak D match, TRBD1 (5 bases). CDR1 is LGHNA, CDR2 YSLEER, per germline. This CDR3 comprises 15 residues. The V end lost 0 bases, the J end lost 9 bases, and 18 bases lay between the germline ends. Here the CDR3 reads CASSQDLSPRVGQYF. CDR3 in DNA: TGCGCCAGCAGCCAAGATCTGTCCCCCAGGGTAGGGCAGTACTTC.

V is TRBV29-1 and J is TRBJ2-7, with D perhaps TRBD2 (5 bases). The V gene lost 7 bases and the J gene lost 6 bases, with 19 bases spanning the gap. Germline CDR1 is SQVTM and CDR2 is ANQGSEA. The CDR3 spans 13 residues. This CDR3 reads CSARRTGDTEQYF. In DNA, the CDR3 is TGCAGCGCCCGACGGACTGGAGACACCGAGCAGTACTTC.

The gene calls are TRBV6-1 and TRBJ2-7; perhaps TRBD2 as D (6 bases). The CDR3 loop spans 15 amino acids. Trimming pared 3 bases from V and 5 bases from J, leaving 17 bases between. Germline CDR1 MNHNS, CDR2 SASEGT. The CDR3 loop reads CASSEGGLKIHEQYF. CDR3 coding DNA: TGTGCCAGCAGTGAGGGAGGACTAAAAATCCACGAGCAGTACTTC.

DNA of the CDR3: TGTGCCAGCACCCTATCGGGGGCGCGTGAAGAGCAGTTCTTC. Its protein is CASTLSGAREEQFF. This sequence joins TRBV11-2 and TRBJ2-1, with D perhaps matching TRBD1 or TRBD2 (6 bases each). This CDR3 region has 14 residues. V dropped 7 bases and J dropped 10 bases, with 20 bases sitting between them. Germline V CDR1 and CDR2: SGHAT, FQNNGV. The complete variable domain, with remaining parts taken from reference TRBV11-2 and TRBJ2-1, reads EAGVAQSPRYKIIEKRQSVAFWCNPISGHATLYWYQQILGQGPKLLIQFQNNGVVDDSQLPKDRFSAERLKGVDSTLKIQPAKLEDSAVYLCASTLSGAREEQFFGPGTRLTVL.

This clone is classed as medium-sized (0.01 to 0.1%). The chain recombines TRBV14 with TRBJ2-2; 10 nucleotides agree with TRBD2. Per germline, CDR1 SGHDN and CDR2 FVKESK. CDR3 length equals 21 residues. With 0 bases clipped from V and 3 bases from J, the junction kept 16 bases outside the gene matches. The CDR3 loop reads CASSQDVSSGSRRSDTGELFF. In nucleotides, the CDR3 is TGTGCCAGCAGCCAAGATGTGTCTAGCGGGAGTCGCAGGTCAGACACCGGGGAGCTGTTTTTT.

The chain uses TRBV7-9 and TRBJ2-5; possibly TRBD2 for D (5 bases). Trimming took off 4 bases at V and 1 base at J, with 19 bases between the two ends. This CDR3 comprises 17 residues. Germline assignment: CDR1 SEHNR and CDR2 FQNEAQ (reference sequence). CDR3 coding DNA: TGTGCCAGCAGCTCCCTAGAGGGTCGGAGATCCCAAGAGACCCAGTACTTC. This translates into CASSSLEGRRSQETQYF.

The CDR3 DNA is TGCGCCAGCAGCTTGGGACTAGCGGGATTCGATGAGCAGTTCTTC. Translating it yields CASSLGLAGFDEQFF. The chain carries TRBV5-1 and TRBJ2-1, with TRBD2 identical over 11 bases. J lost 8 bases, V lost 0 bases, and 4 bases had no gene match. The CDR3 is 15 amino acids. CDR1 is SGHRS and CDR2 is YFSETQ in the germline V gene. Full variable domain (outside the CDR3, taken from reference TRBV5-1 and TRBJ2-1): KAGVTQTPRYLIKTRGQQVTLSCSPISGHRSVSWYQQTPGQGLQFLFEYFSETQRNKGNFPGRFSGRQFSNSRSEMNVSTLELGDSALYLCASSLGLAGFDEQFFGPGTRLTVL.

This clone occurred once. Here the CDR3 DNA reads TGTGCCAGCAGCCCTAGGACTAGCACAGATACGCAGTATTTT. This encodes CASSPRTSTDTQYF. The chain is built from TRBV14 and TRBJ2-3, with D perhaps matching TRBD2 (5 bases). Trimming took off 4 bases at V and 0 bases at J, with 8 bases between the two ends. The CDR3 spans 14 residues. The germline CDR1 and CDR2 sequences are SGHDN and FVKESK.

This clone appeared a single time. V usage is TRBV6-5 and J usage is TRBJ2-7; the D gene is possibly TRBD1 (6 bases). CDR1 and CDR2 from the germline V gene are MNHEY and SVGAGI. Trimming pared 2 bases from V and 3 bases from J, leaving 17 bases between. The CDR3 is 16 amino acids. The CDR3 coding sequence is TGTGCCAGCAGTTACGAGCAGGGGCTAGCTAACTACGAGCAGTACTTC. Translating it yields CASSYEQGLANYEQYF.

This chain connects TRBV11-1 to TRBJ2-1; TRBD2 is a possible D gene (6 bases). This CDR3 comprises 16 residues. The V gene's germline CDR1 is SGHAT and CDR2 FQDESV (reference sequence). V dropped 1 base and J dropped 5 bases, with 15 bases sitting between them. DNA for the CDR3: TGTGCCAGCAGCTTAGGGGTGGGAGGTACCCACAATGAGCAGTTCTTC. Its translation is CASSLGVGGTHNEQFF.

This clone was seen only a few times. The chain uses TRBV7-9 and TRBJ2-5; D might be TRBD1 or TRBD2, each matching 5 bases. V dropped 2 bases and J dropped 5 bases, with 12 bases sitting between them. The germline gives CDR1 SEHNR, CDR2 FQNEAQ (reference sequence). CDR3 length: 14 residues. CDR3 loop: CASSLMRGEETQYF. As DNA, the CDR3 is TGTGCCAGCAGCTTAATGAGGGGCGAGGAGACCCAGTACTTC.